This TCR beta chain derives from a study of T cell repertoires in cytomegalovirus infection (dated by TCRdb to between 2018 and 2021). A note on the overall study: Recently identified HLA-C-restricted CMV epitopes, whose presentation resists viral immunomodulation, were targeted by peptide stimulations together with well-studied HLA-B-restricted epitopes. Donor HLA type was relevant to the analysis, as public TCR beta signatures indicated carriage of CMV infection together with the matching HLA type. The full study reports these points: Carriers of CMV infection plus the relevant HLA type were discriminated by the cumulative frequency of public TCR beta family members in the study cohort and in an independent roughly 370-donor cohort. The ex vivo response was dominated by HLA-C-restricted CMV-specific TCR beta clonotypes, and the single most frequent clonotype in two of eight donors was supplied by these HLA-C-restricted clonotypes.

The treatment or condition label for this specimen denotes: in vitro stimulation with specific CMV peptide epitopes to enrich CMV-specific T cells. This clonotype was picked up a small number of times. Its recognized antigen is unknown. Base quality data are lacking; no much larger clone is found one base away. The sequencing machine was an Illumina HiSeq 1500. In-frame beta chains were kept once TCRdb had trimmed the public reads at Q25 with fastp and called clones with MiXCR. All rows with the same CDR3 protein become a single entry with the most common DNA and genes. Counted in this sample were roughly 500,000 distinct CDR3 sequences; 33% of them appeared once. The top ten hold under 20% of the sample. This receptor was taken from a human donor in good health (CMV status not recorded). Some clones in this sample may be carry-over from other donors' samples. Material: cultured PBMCs, obtained from culture after CMV antigen stimulation.

CDR3 loop: CASRFLAGSTYNEQFF. The nucleotide sequence is TGTGCCAGCAGATTTCTAGCGGGGAGTACCTACAATGAGCAGTTCTTC. Recombination joined TRBV6-5 with TRBJ2-1; 9 bases in between match TRBD2. CDR1 and CDR2, looked up from the germline V gene, are MNHEY and SVGAGI. The CDR3 goes from the cysteine to the phenylalanine over 16 residues. Only the CDR3 DNA stays, 48 bases, in frame from base 1. The germline V and J ends show losses of 6 bases and 2 bases respectively, and no gene match explains 8 bases of the junction.